The T cell receptor beta chain under discussion was sequenced for a study of neoadjuvant anti-PD-1 for oral cavity cancer. Overall study: Patients mostly received three to four biweekly nivolumab doses at 3 mg/kg before surgery. Patients without progression received a fourth nivolumab dose around day 43, then surgical resection on days 50-56.

This clone is labeled as medium-sized (0.01 to 0.1%). The time point is: after neoadjuvant nivolumab, at surgical resection. Assay used: immunoSEQ multiplex PCR; TCRdb lists only in-frame clones, some missing. The repertoire holds 20,000 to 25,000 clones, less than 50% seen once, with around 38% in the top ten. Trimming stripped 3 bases from V and 11 bases from J, with 13 bases between. The length of the CDR3 is 12 residues. Germline CDR1 MDHEN, CDR2 SYDVKM. The receptor's source is a person between 40 and 85 years old with oral cavity squamous cell carcinoma. The sequences come from tumor tissue, collected after nivolumab (anti-PD-1) treatment. The V gene is TRBV28, the J gene TRBJ1-1; D unclear. The CDR3 coding sequence is TGTGCCAGCAGTTTGCGGGCAACTCCTGCTTTCTTT. It codes for CASSLRATPAFF.